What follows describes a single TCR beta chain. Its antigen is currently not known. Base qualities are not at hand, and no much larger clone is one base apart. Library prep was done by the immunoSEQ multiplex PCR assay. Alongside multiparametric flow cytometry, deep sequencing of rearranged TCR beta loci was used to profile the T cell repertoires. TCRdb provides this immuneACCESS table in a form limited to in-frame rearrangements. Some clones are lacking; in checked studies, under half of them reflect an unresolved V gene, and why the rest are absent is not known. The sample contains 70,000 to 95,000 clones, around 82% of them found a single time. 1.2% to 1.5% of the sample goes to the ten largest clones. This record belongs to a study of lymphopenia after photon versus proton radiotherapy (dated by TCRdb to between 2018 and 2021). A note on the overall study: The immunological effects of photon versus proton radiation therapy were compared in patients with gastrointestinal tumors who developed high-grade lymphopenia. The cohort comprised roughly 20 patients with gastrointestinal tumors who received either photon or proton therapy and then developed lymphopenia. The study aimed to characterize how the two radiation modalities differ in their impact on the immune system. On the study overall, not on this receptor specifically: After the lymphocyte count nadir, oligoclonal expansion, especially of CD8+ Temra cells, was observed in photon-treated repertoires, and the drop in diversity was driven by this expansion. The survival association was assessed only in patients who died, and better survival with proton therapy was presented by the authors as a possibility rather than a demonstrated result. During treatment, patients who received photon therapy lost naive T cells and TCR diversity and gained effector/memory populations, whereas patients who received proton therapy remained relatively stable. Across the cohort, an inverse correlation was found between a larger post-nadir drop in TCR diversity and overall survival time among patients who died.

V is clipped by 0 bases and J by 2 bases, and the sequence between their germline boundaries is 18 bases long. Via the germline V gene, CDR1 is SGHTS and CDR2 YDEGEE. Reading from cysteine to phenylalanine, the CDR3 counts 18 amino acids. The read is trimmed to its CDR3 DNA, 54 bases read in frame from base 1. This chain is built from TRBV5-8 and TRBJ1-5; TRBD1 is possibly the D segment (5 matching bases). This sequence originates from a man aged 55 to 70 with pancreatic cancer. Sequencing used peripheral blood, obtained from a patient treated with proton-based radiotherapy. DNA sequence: TGTGCCAGCAGCTTGGTCAGACTGGGGGGTACCGGCAATCAGCCCCAGCATTTT. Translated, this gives CASSLVRLGGTGNQPQHF. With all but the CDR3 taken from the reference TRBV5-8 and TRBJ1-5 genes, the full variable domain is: EAGVTQSPTHLIKTRGQQATLRCSPISGHTSVYWYQQALGLGLQFLLWYDEGEERNRGNFPPRFSGRQFPNYSSELNVNALELEDSALYLCASSLVRLGGTGNQPQHFGDGTRLSIL.